The 29 T cell receptor beta chains presented below share a single source sample, sequenced in a study of CD8 T cell repertoires and HIV-1 epitope variants. These receptors' targets are unknown. This table comes from immunoSEQ multiplex PCR, and its TCRdb copy is limited to in-frame clones, with some not included. This table holds a few thousand clones, about 65% found once. What was sequenced was cultured CD8+ T cells derived from PBMCs. The receptors originated from a male donor with HIV.

CDR3 DNA: TGTGCCAGTAGCGACAAAGGGAACACTGAAGCTTTCTTT. Protein product: CASSDKGNTEAFF. The chain is built from TRBV19 and TRBJ1-1; D remains ambiguous. This CDR3 region has 13 residues. Looked up from germline, CDR1 is LNHDA and CDR2 is SQIVND (reference sequence). Between the trimmed V and J ends, which lost 6 bases and 1 base, there was a span of 9 bases.

This rearrangement joins TRBV7-9 to TRBJ1-2, with D unclear. The CDR3 sequence is 15 residues long. Germline CDR1 is SEHNR and CDR2 is FQNEAQ (reference sequence). Trimming shortened V by 1 base and J by 6 bases, and 15 bases separated the two germline ends. The CDR3 bases are TGTGCCAGCAGCTTAGGAACTTGGAGTCCCGATGGCTACACCTTC. This codes for CASSLGTWSPDGYTF.

This clone has more than one count but fewer than ten. The V call is TRBV7-9, the J call TRBJ2-7; D is uncertain. Trimming removed 1 base at V and 1 base at J, with 8 bases between. Germline CDR1 reads SEHNR; CDR2 reads FQNEAQ (reference sequence). CDR3 length equals 14 residues. Here the CDR3 reads CASSLGEGSYEQYF. CDR3 DNA sequence: TGTGCCAGCAGCTTAGGAGAAGGGTCCTACGAGCAGTACTTC. Based on the CDR3 plus reference TRBV7-9 and TRBJ2-7, the full variable domain is DTGVSQNPRHKITKRGQNVTFRCDPISEHNRLYWYRQTLGQGPEFLTYFQNEAQLEKSRLLSDRFSAERPKGSFSTLEIQRTEQGDSAMYLCASSLGEGSYEQYFGPGTRLTVT.

This clone was observed a single time. The CDR3: CASTTERGREQYF. As DNA, the CDR3 is TGTGCCAGCACCACCGAGAGGGGGCGCGAGCAGTACTTC. The chain links TRBV28 to TRBJ2-7; TRBD1 aligns across 7 bases. Trimming cost V 7 bases and J 6 bases; bases outside gene matches: 9. The CDR3 extends over 13 amino acids. Germline V lookup: CDR1 MDHEN, CDR2 SYDVKM.

The rearrangement uses TRBV2 and TRBJ2-7, with D unresolved. The CDR3 covers 14 residues. Germline CDR1 reads SNHLY; CDR2 reads FYNNEI. Trimming pared 5 bases from V and 2 bases from J, leaving 13 bases between. Written as DNA, the CDR3 is TGTGCCAGCAGTTCAGATGTCTCGGCCTACGAGCAGTACTTC. It specifies CASSSDVSAYEQYF.

This clone was detected once. The chain employs TRBV27 and TRBJ2-2; TRBD1 agrees at 7 bases. The length of the CDR3 is 15 residues. The germline V gene has CDR1 MNHEY and CDR2 SMNVEV (reference sequence). V was pared by 6 bases and J by 0 bases, with 4 bases of the junction left unmatched. The CDR3 spells CASRPGTANTGELFF. CDR3 DNA sequence: TGTGCCAGCAGGCCCGGGACAGCGAACACCGGGGAGCTGTTTTTT.

This clone was recorded once. The chain links TRBV9 to TRBJ2-1; TRBD2 agrees at 8 bases. This CDR3 spans 15 amino acids. Trimming at V came to 0 bases and at J to 7 bases, leaving 6 bases not matched to a gene. Germline assignment: CDR1 SGDLS and CDR2 YYNGEE. This CDR3 is CASSVERAGENEQFF. The DNA of the CDR3 is TGTGCCAGCAGCGTAGAGCGAGCGGGGGAAAATGAGCAGTTCTTC.

The chain couples TRBV4-3 to TRBJ2-2; possibly TRBD1 for D (5 bases). The V gene's germline CDR1 is LGHNA and CDR2 YSLEER. The CDR3 is 15 residues long. Trimming took off 4 bases at V and 6 bases at J, with 15 bases between the two ends. The CDR3 sequence: CASSPTGLGAGELFF. CDR3 in DNA: TGCGCCAGCAGCCCCACAGGCCTAGGGGCCGGGGAGCTGTTTTTT.

This clone was seen only a few times. The chain recombines TRBV2 with TRBJ1-3, with D perhaps TRBD1 (6 bases). CDR1 is SNHLY, CDR2 FYNNEI, per germline. The CDR3 has 14 residues. V was trimmed by 2 bases and J by 2 bases, leaving 7 bases between them. The CDR3 sequence is CASSEQGTGNTIYF. CDR3 nucleotide sequence: TGTGCCAGCAGTGAACAGGGGACTGGAAACACCATATATTTT.

This clone was found once. The DNA of the CDR3 is TGCGCCAGCAGCCAGTCGCTCGGGACTCCCTACAATGAGCAGTTCTTC. This gives the protein CASSQSLGTPYNEQFF. The V and J genes are TRBV4-1 and TRBJ2-1; weak D call: TRBD2 (6 bases). CDR3 length: 16 residues. Looked up from germline, CDR1 is MGHRA and CDR2 is YSYEKL. The germline V and J ends were trimmed by 3 bases and 2 bases, with 14 bases remaining between them.

This clone was seen a few times. The V gene is TRBV19, the J gene TRBJ2-1; the match to TRBD2 covers 8 bases. CDR1 and CDR2 (germline): LNHDA, SQIVND (reference sequence). The junction had 4 bases not matched to a gene; V was cut back by 5 bases and J by 10 bases. The length of the CDR3 is 12 residues. CDR3: CASSFVAGEQFF. The CDR3 region has the DNA TGTGCCAGTAGTTTCGTAGCGGGAGAGCAGTTCTTC.

V gene TRBV11-3 combines with J gene TRBJ2-3; the D gene could be TRBD1 or TRBD2 (5 bases each). Trimming removed 8 bases at V and 6 bases at J, with 9 bases between. The CDR3 contains 11 residues. Germline lookup yields CDR1 SGHNT and CDR2 YENEEA. The CDR3, as DNA: TGTGCCAGCGCCGAGGGGGATACGCAGTATTTT. This encodes CASAEGDTQYF.

The genes are TRBV27 and TRBJ2-7; 8 bases are shared with TRBD2. In germline, CDR1 is MNHEY, CDR2 SMNVEV (reference sequence). The CDR3 runs 12 residues. V dropped 6 bases and J dropped 6; count of bases not matched to a gene: 4. For the CDR3, the DNA is TGTGCCAGCAGCCCGGGGGGGGGCGAGCAGTACTTC. This sequence encodes CASSPGGGEQYF.

This clone was seen just once. V and J are TRBV27 and TRBJ2-1; no clear D. The germline gives CDR1 MNHEY, CDR2 SMNVEV (reference sequence). The CDR3 is 15 residues long. Trimming pared 5 bases from V and 0 bases from J, leaving 11 bases between. CDR3 loop: CASSAYLSSYNEQFF. The CDR3 DNA is TGTGCCAGCAGTGCATATCTCAGCTCCTACAATGAGCAGTTCTTC.

The gene calls are TRBV19 and TRBJ2-1, with 9 bases lining up with TRBD2. This CDR3 region has 15 residues. J lost 0 bases, V lost 5 bases, and 2 bases had no gene match. CDR1 and CDR2 (germline): LNHDA, SQIVND (reference sequence). The CDR3 reads CASSFSGSSYNEQFF. The CDR3 DNA follows: TGTGCCAGTAGTTTTAGCGGGAGCTCCTACAATGAGCAGTTCTTC.

The J gene is TRBJ1-5, the V gene TRBV18; the D gene is possibly TRBD1 (5 bases). The CDR3 contains 14 residues. CDR1 and CDR2 (germline): KGHSH, LQKENI. Trimming took off 3 bases at V and 0 bases at J, with 6 bases between the two ends. The CDR3 bases are TGTGCCAGCTCACCGACAGATAGCAATCAGCCCCAGCATTTT. Translation gives CASSPTDSNQPQHF. The full variable domain, with the rest looked up from reference TRBV18 and TRBJ1-5, is NAGVMQNPRHLVRRRGQEARLRCSPMKGHSHVYWYRQLPEEGLKFMVYLQKENIIDESGMPKERFSAEFPKEGPSILRIQQVVRGDSAAYFCASSPTDSNQPQHFGDGTRLSIL.

The J gene is TRBJ2-1, the V gene TRBV5-1; 7 bases match TRBD2. Germline lookup yields CDR1 SGHRS and CDR2 YFSETQ. This CDR3 has 15 residues. Trimming removed 4 bases from V and 6 bases from J; junction bases left unmatched: 10. The CDR3 region is CASSPKSGAGNEQFF. The DNA for the CDR3 is TGCGCCAGCAGCCCCAAAAGCGGGGCAGGCAATGAGCAGTTCTTC.

The chain links TRBV5-4 to TRBJ2-5, with TRBD2 matching over 7 bases. Losses at the gene ends were 0 bases for V and 2 bases for J; bases not matched to a gene: 4. The V gene's germline CDR1 is SGHNT and CDR2 YYREEE (reference sequence). The CDR3 covers 15 residues. The CDR3 is CASSLDAGVQETQYF. CDR3 nucleotides: TGTGCCAGCAGCTTGGATGCGGGGGTACAAGAGACCCAGTACTTC.

The genes are TRBV7-9 and TRBJ2-7; 7 bases line up with TRBD2. Per the germline V gene, CDR1 is SEHNR and CDR2 is FQNEAQ (reference sequence). V dropped 5 bases and J dropped 0; count of bases not matched to a gene: 7. This CDR3 has 15 residues. As DNA, the CDR3 is TGTGCCAGCAGCCCCGGGCGGGGGATCTCCTACGAGCAGTACTTC. Translated: CASSPGRGISYEQYF.

This clone was seen a handful of times. The chain recombines TRBV30 with TRBJ1-1, with no clear D. The CDR3 has 11 residues. CDR1 GTSNPN and CDR2 SVGIG come from the germline V gene (reference sequence). With 1 base removed from V and 6 bases from J, the gap between germline ends came to 6 bases. CDR3 residues: CAWSERPEAFF. CDR3 nucleotides: TGTGCCTGGAGTGAACGGCCTGAAGCTTTCTTT.

This chain connects TRBV7-6 to TRBJ2-7, with D possibly matching TRBD1 (6 bases). CDR3 length equals 15 residues. From germline, CDR1 is SGHVS and CDR2 FNYEAQ. V dropped 1 base and J dropped 2 bases, with 12 bases sitting between them. The CDR3 sequence: CASSLEADRPYEQYF. CDR3 bases: TGTGCCAGCAGCTTAGAAGCAGACAGGCCCTACGAGCAGTACTTC.

The V and J genes are TRBV7-9 and TRBJ1-1; no definite D call. Trimming left V 3 bases short and J 4 bases short, with 12 bases between. The germline V gene has CDR1 SEHNR and CDR2 FQNEAQ (reference sequence). The CDR3 is 14 amino acids. The CDR3 DNA reads as TGTGCCAGCAGCTTGGTGGAGGAGGGCACTGAAGCTTTCTTT. It specifies CASSLVEEGTEAFF.

The CDR3 is CASSIRERSYTF. CDR3 sequence (DNA): TGTGCCAGCAGCATTCGGGAGAGGAGCTACACCTTC. The rearrangement links TRBV28 to TRBJ1-2; D gene unclear. CDR3 length: 12 residues. V dropped 6 bases and J dropped 9 bases, with 14 bases sitting between them. CDR1 MDHEN and CDR2 SYDVKM come from the germline V gene.

The chain joins TRBV28 to TRBJ2-1, with 14 nucleotides matching TRBD2. V trimming: 2 bases; J trimming: 9 bases; junction bases outside the gene matches: 9. The V gene's germline CDR1 is MDHEN and CDR2 SYDVKM. This CDR3 is 17 amino acids long. The CDR3 reads CASSLVVGLAGGGEQFF. In DNA form, the CDR3 reads TGTGCCAGCAGTTTAGTCGTCGGACTAGCGGGGGGTGGTGAGCAGTTCTTC. Full variable domain (rest looked up from reference TRBV28 and TRBJ2-1): DVKVTQSSRYLVKRTGEKVFLECVQDMDHENMFWYRQDPGLGLRLIYFSYDVKMKEKGDIPEGYSVSREKKERFSLILESASTNQTSMYLCASSLVVGLAGGGEQFFGPGTRLTVL.

The V and J genes are TRBV7-6 and TRBJ2-1; no clear D gene. The CDR3 is made up of 12 amino acids. Germline lookup yields CDR1 SGHVS and CDR2 FNYEAQ. The V gene lost 1 base and the J gene lost 7 bases, with 5 bases spanning the gap. CDR3 residues: CASSLVANEQFF. The CDR3 coding sequence is TGTGCCAGCAGCTTAGTTGCGAATGAGCAGTTCTTC. Looking up the rest from reference TRBV7-6 and TRBJ2-1 gives the full variable domain: GAGVSQSPRYKVTKRGQDVALRCDPISGHVSLYWYRQALGQGPEFLTYFNYEAQQDKSGLPNDRFSAERPEGSISTLTIQRTEQRDSAMYRCASSLVANEQFFGPGTRLTVL.

The chain joins TRBV19 to TRBJ1-6; no clear D gene. The CDR3 consists of 15 residues. With 6 bases removed from V and 8 bases from J, the gap between germline ends came to 17 bases. CDR1 LNHDA and CDR2 SQIVND come from the germline V gene (reference sequence). This CDR3 is CASRTFPPFDSPLHF. The CDR3 bases are TGTGCCAGTAGAACGTTCCCTCCATTTGATTCACCCCTCCACTTT.

In the case of this clone: This sample also contains other DNA sequences that code for the same CDR3. V is TRBV28 and J is TRBJ1-1; D gene uncertain. The CDR3 length is 12 residues. Trimming shortened V by 3 bases and J by 9 bases, and 11 bases separated the two germline ends. In germline, CDR1 is MDHEN, CDR2 SYDVKM. CDR3: CASSLERIQAFF. The CDR3 nucleotides read TGTGCCAGCAGTTTGGAGCGGATTCAAGCTTTCTTT.

The chain links TRBV4-3 to TRBJ1-1; 9 bases map to TRBD1. The ends lost 2 bases at V and 4 bases at J; junction bases unmatched: 11. CDR3 length equals 17 residues. The germline CDR1 and CDR2 sequences are LGHNA and YSLEER. The CDR3 protein is CASSQPVSTDRGTEAFF. The CDR3 region has the DNA TGCGCCAGCAGCCAACCCGTATCCACGGACAGGGGCACTGAAGCTTTCTTT.

The rearrangement links TRBV28 to TRBJ1-2; 9 bases are shared with TRBD1. CDR3 length equals 17 residues. J was trimmed by 8 bases and V by 3 bases; bases with no gene match: 16. Germline V gene sequence: CDR1 MDHEN, CDR2 SYDVKM. CDR3 residues: CASSLGSDRGGLLGYTF. In DNA form, the CDR3 reads TGTGCCAGCAGTTTGGGTTCGGACAGGGGAGGACTATTGGGCTACACCTTC.